This T cell receptor beta chain was captured in a study of cytomegalovirus exposure and HLA in healthy donors. As for the study in general: One earlier analysis, a look at around 180 million T cells, found some 120 million unique TCR beta sequences.

Of note for this clone: Its antigen is undetermined.

Overall study findings and caveats: Compared with the approximately 680-donor mean, an Asian-associated ancestry cluster reportedly had fewer N-insertions, according to a later analysis. The authors enumerated around 150 TCR beta chains as linked to cytomegalovirus.

Germline-derived CDR1 and CDR2 are LGHNA and YNFKEQ. Trimming cost V 0 bases and J 6 bases; bases outside gene matches: 3. CDR3 length equals 16 residues. The PCR contained 60 Vbeta and 13 Jbeta primers. The protocol was immunoSEQ multiplex PCR, while the TCRdb copy is restricted to in-frame clones and leaves out a portion. The sample consists of a few hundred thousand clones, more than 60% of them appearing once. In nominal health when sampled, donors likely had unrecorded immune exposures nonetheless. Sequencing was carried out using PBMCs. This sequence was found in a woman aged 30 to 39 in good health and CMV-seronegative. This chain uses TRBV4-2 with TRBJ2-2, with 11 bases that match TRBD1. The CDR3 bases are TGTGCCAGCAGCCAAGAAGGGACAGGGGGGTCCGGGGAGCTGTTTTTT. It yields the protein CASSQEGTGGSGELFF.